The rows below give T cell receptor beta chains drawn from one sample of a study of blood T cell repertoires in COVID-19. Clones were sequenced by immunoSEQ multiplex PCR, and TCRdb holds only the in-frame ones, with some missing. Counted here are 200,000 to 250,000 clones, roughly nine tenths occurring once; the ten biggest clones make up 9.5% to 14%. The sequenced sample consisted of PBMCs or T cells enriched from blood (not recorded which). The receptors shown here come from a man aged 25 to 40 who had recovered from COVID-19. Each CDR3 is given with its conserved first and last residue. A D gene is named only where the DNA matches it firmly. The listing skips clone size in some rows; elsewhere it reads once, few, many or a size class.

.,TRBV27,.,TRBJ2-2,CASRKSGGTGELFF,TGTGCCAGCAGGAAATCAGGTGGAACCGGGGAGCTGTTTTTT
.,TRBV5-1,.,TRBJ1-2,CASSFSPGAVGYGYTF,TGCGCCAGCAGCTTTTCCCCAGGCGCCGTTGGTTATGGCTACACCTTC
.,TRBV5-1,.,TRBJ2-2,CASSYAGGELFF,TGCGCCAGCAGCTATGCCGGCGGGGAGCTGTTTTTT
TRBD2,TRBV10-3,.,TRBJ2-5,CAISGTSQETQYF,TGTGCCATCAGTGGGACTAGCCAAGAGACCCAGTACTTC
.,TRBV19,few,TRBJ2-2,CASSTHMTGRTNTGELFF,TGTGCCAGTAGTACCCATATGACGGGGAGGACGAACACCGGGGAGCTGTTTTTT
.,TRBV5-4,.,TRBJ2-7,CASSFGQIGPYEQYF,TGTGCCAGCAGCTTCGGACAGATCGGCCCCTACGAGCAGTACTTC
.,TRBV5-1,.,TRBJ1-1,CASRRSNTEAFF,TGCGCCAGCAGGAGGAGCAACACTGAAGCTTTCTTT
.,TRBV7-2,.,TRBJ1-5,CASSLSEYSNQPQHF,TGTGCCAGCAGCTTAAGCGAATATAGCAATCAGCCCCAGCATTTT
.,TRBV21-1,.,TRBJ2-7,CASSKVRRAGGYEQYF,TGTGCCAGCAGCAAAGTCAGGCGAGCGGGGGGCTACGAGCAGTACTTC
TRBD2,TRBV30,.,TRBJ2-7,CACAAGANRGIFEQYF,TGTGCCTGTGCAGCGGGAGCGAACCGGGGGATATTCGAGCAGTACTTC
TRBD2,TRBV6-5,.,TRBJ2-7,CAAGTSGFYEQYF,TGTGCCGCCGGGACTAGCGGGTTTTACGAGCAGTACTTC
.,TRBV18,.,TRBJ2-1,CASSPLEYNEQFF,TGTGCCAGCTCACCACTAGAATACAATGAGCAGTTCTTC
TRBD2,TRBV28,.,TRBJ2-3,CASSRTSADTQYF,TGTGCCAGCAGCCGGACTAGCGCAGATACGCAGTATTTT
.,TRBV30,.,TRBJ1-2,CAWNRGINYGYTF,TGTGCCTGGAATAGAGGGATTAACTATGGCTACACCTTC
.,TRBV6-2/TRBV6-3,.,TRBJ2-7,CASSYHVPSEQYF,TGTGCCAGCAGTTACCATGTCCCCAGCGAGCAGTACTTC
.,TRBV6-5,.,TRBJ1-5,CASSFQRSNQPQHF,TGTGCCAGCAGTTTCCAGAGGAGCAATCAGCCCCAGCATTTT
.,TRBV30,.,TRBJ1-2,CAWSTLGGNGYTF,TGTGCCTGGAGTACATTGGGCGGGAATGGCTACACCTTC
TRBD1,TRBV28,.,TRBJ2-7,CASSRTGGNYEQYF,TGTGCCAGCAGTCGGACAGGGGGCAACTACGAGCAGTACTTC
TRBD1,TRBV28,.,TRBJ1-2,CASTFPQGTGDFANGYTF,TGTGCCAGCACCTTCCCCCAGGGGACAGGGGACTTCGCCAATGGCTACACCTTC
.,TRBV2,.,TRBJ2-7,CASTRSDSYEQYF,TGTGCCAGCACCCGGAGTGACTCCTACGAGCAGTACTTC
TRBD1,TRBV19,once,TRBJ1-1,CASSGNRDRRLSMNTEAFF,TGTGCCAGTAGTGGAAATCGGGACAGGCGCTTGTCAATGAACACTGAAGCTTTCTTT
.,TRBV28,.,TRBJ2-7,CASSLSLYEQYF,TGTGCCAGCAGTTTATCCTTATACGAGCAGTACTTC
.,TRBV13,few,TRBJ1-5,CASSLSGGRGGPQHF,TGTGCCAGCAGCTTAAGCGGGGGACGGGGGGGGCCCCAGCATTTT
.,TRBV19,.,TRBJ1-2,CASSPRQLRNGYTF,TGTGCCAGTAGTCCAAGACAGTTGAGAAATGGCTACACCTTC
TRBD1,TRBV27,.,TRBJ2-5,CASSTQRTGKQETQYF,TGTGCCAGCAGCACCCAGCGGACAGGAAAGCAAGAGACCCAGTACTTC
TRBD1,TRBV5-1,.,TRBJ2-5,CASSLGGQGETQYF,TGCGCCAGCAGCTTGGGCGGACAGGGGGAGACCCAGTACTTC
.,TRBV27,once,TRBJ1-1,CASSHTGNTEAFF,TGTGCCAGCAGCCATACAGGGAACACTGAAGCTTTCTTT
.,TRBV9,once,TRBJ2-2,CASSLRGSGNTGELFF,TGTGCCAGCAGCTTGCGCGGGTCGGGGAACACCGGGGAGCTGTTTTTT
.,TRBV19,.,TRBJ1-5,CASSIPVSGQPQHF,TGTGCCAGTAGTATCCCGGTTTCAGGTCAGCCCCAGCATTTT
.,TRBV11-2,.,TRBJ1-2,CASSPMGAGYGYTF,TGTGCCAGCAGCCCGATGGGGGCGGGCTATGGCTACACCTTC
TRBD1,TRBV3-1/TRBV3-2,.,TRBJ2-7,CASSQEIGNRGTSYEQYF,TGTGCCAGCAGCCAAGAGATAGGGAACAGGGGGACCTCCTACGAGCAGTACTTC
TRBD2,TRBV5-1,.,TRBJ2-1,CASSPGLDYNEQFF,TGCGCCAGCAGCCCGGGACTAGACTACAATGAGCAGTTCTTC
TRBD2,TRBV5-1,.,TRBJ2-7,CASSPREGGAYEQYF,TGCGCCAGCAGCCCACGGGAGGGGGGGGCCTACGAGCAGTACTTC
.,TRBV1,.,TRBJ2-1,CTSSQDPGTSFRDEQFF,TGCACCAGCAGCCAGGATCCCGGGACTAGCTTCCGCGATGAGCAGTTCTTC
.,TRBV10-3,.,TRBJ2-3,CAIGGATDTQYF,TGTGCCATAGGGGGGGCAACAGATACGCAGTATTTT
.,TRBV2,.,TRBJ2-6,CASKEQGTGANVLTF,TGTGCCAGCAAAGAACAGGGAACTGGGGCCAACGTCCTGACTTTC
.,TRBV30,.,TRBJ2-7,CAWSQDRYEQYF,TGTGCCTGGAGTCAGGACAGATACGAGCAGTACTTC
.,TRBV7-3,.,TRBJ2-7,CASSDEKAGSNEQYF,TGTGCCAGCAGCGACGAAAAGGCGGGCTCCAACGAGCAGTACTTC
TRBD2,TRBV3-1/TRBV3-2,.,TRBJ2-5,CASSPLAGGSGTQYF,TGTGCCAGCAGCCCCTTAGCGGGAGGCTCAGGGACCCAGTACTTC
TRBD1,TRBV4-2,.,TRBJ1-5,CASSQFYYSQGAGQPQHF,TGTGCCAGCAGCCAATTCTACTACTCACAGGGGGCAGGTCAGCCCCAGCATTTT
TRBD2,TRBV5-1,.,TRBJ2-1,CASRLLAGGMNEQFF,TGCGCCAGCAGACTACTAGCGGGAGGGATGAATGAGCAGTTCTTC
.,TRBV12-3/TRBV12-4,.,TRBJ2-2,CASGGTELFF,TGTGCCAGCGGGGGCACGGAGCTGTTTTTT
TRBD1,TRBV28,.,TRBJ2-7,CASSPPGQGTAEQYF,TGTGCCAGCAGTCCACCGGGACAGGGAACCGCCGAGCAGTACTTC